What follows is one TCR beta chain and its context. This entry is derived from a study of technical replicates of blood from a handful of donors. Only in-frame clones appear in the TCRdb table, and some are missing; sequencing was by immunoSEQ multiplex PCR. The sample yields about 88,000 clones, about 94% seen once. Per germline, CDR1 SGDLS and CDR2 YYNGEE. V lost 4 bases to trimming and J lost 1 base; unmatched junction nucleotides: 10. The CDR3 covers 16 residues. The chain recombines TRBV9 with TRBJ2-5; 7 positions agree with TRBD2. Source material: T cells isolated from PBMCs. This receptor was taken from a human donor in good health. This chain's CDR3 is CASSPRRGLPQETQYF. CDR3 DNA: TGTGCCAGCAGCCCCCGTCGGGGACTACCCCAAGAGACCCAGTACTTC. Drawing the rest from reference TRBV9 and TRBJ2-5, the complete variable domain is DSGVTQTPKHLITATGQRVTLRCSPRSGDLSVYWYQQSLDQGLQFLIQYYNGEERAKGNILERFSAQQFPDLHSELNLSSLELGDSALYFCASSPRRGLPQETQYFGPGTRLLVL.